The 9 T cell receptor beta chains in this list originate from one sample, sequenced in a study of cytomegalovirus exposure and HLA in healthy donors. Repertoires were generated with immunoSEQ multiplex PCR, while TCRdb's copy carries only in-frame clones and drops some. The table includes roughly 56,000 clones, 93% detected once. Material for sequencing was PBMCs. These receptors were collected from a young woman in good health and CMV-seropositive.

J is TRBJ1-1 and V is TRBV5-6; 10 bases map to TRBD1. Germline assignment: CDR1 SGHDT and CDR2 YYEEEE. J lost 4 bases, V lost 7 bases, and 7 bases had no gene match. The CDR3 has 14 amino acids. Here the CDR3 reads CASCWGTGATEAFF. The CDR3, as DNA: TGTGCCAGCTGCTGGGGGACAGGGGCCACTGAAGCTTTCTTT.

The CDR3 DNA follows: TGTGCCAGCAGACACGACAGATCGCAGCCCCAGCATTTT. Protein sequence: CASRHDRSQPQHF. The chain joins TRBV28 to TRBJ1-5, with a tentative D call TRBD1 (5 bases). The ends were cut back, 6 bases at V and 7 bases at J, with 13 bases in the middle. This CDR3 spans 13 amino acids. Germline values: CDR1 MDHEN, CDR2 SYDVKM.

This clone was found a few times. V gene TRBV6-4 combines with J gene TRBJ2-3; 11 bases fit TRBD2. Germline loops: CDR1 MRHNA, CDR2 SNTAGT. J gave up 4 bases and V 4 bases, and 10 bases lay outside the gene matches. The CDR3 totals 17 residues. This CDR3 reads CASSADSGGAGADTQYF. The CDR3 DNA sequence: TGTGCCAGCAGTGCGGATAGCGGGGGGGCCGGGGCAGATACGCAGTATTTT.

The V and J genes are TRBV23-1 and TRBJ1-5; 7 nucleotides line up with TRBD1. TRBV23-1 belongs to the ORF category, with a function that is uncertain. Trimming cost V 4 bases and J 4 bases; bases outside gene matches: 7. The CDR3 is 15 residues long. CDR3 nucleotide sequence: TGCGCCAGCAGTCGATGGGACAGAAGAAATCAGCCCCAGCATTTT. It encodes CASSRWDRRNQPQHF.

This rearrangement joins TRBV4-2 to TRBJ2-3; 8 nucleotides agree with TRBD2. With V trimmed by 3 bases and J by 1 base, 3 bases remained unmatched. The CDR3 totals 15 residues. Looked up from germline, CDR1 is LGHNA and CDR2 is YNFKEQ. This CDR3 is CASSHGGAGTDTQYF. Written as DNA, the CDR3 is TGTGCCAGCAGCCACGGGGGGGCCGGCACAGATACGCAGTATTTT.

The rearrangement joins TRBV6-6 to TRBJ2-7; 9 bases agree with TRBD1. The germline CDR1 and CDR2 sequences are MNHNY and SVGAGI (reference sequence). This CDR3 has 14 amino acids. The junction had 3 bases not matched to a gene; V was cut back by 6 bases and J by 0 bases. CDR3 region: CASRDRGGSYEQYF. CDR3 DNA: TGTGCCAGCAGAGACAGGGGGGGCTCCTACGAGCAGTACTTC.

V gene TRBV5-5 combines with J gene TRBJ2-7; the D gene is possibly TRBD1 (6 bases). Trimming removed 2 bases from V and 2 bases from J, with 14 bases in between. The CDR3 covers 15 residues. The germline gives CDR1 SGHKS, CDR2 YYEKEE (reference sequence). The CDR3 coding sequence is TGTGCCAGCAGCTTTGGTCAGGGGCCAACCTACGAGCAGTACTTC. Its translation is CASSFGQGPTYEQYF.

The chain couples TRBV5-8 to TRBJ1-2; 8 bases are a match to TRBD1. The junction had 11 bases not matched to a gene; V was cut back by 2 bases and J by 2 bases. The germline gives CDR1 SGHTS, CDR2 YDEGEE. This CDR3 region has 17 residues. As DNA, the CDR3 is TGTGCCAGCAGCTTCGGAGCAGGGGGCGCATGGAACTATGGCTACACCTTC. The encoded protein is CASSFGAGGAWNYGYTF.

The rearrangement links TRBV15 to TRBJ1-2; D not certain. The V and J ends lost 0 bases and 5 bases respectively, with 10 bases between them. Germline loops: CDR1 LNHNV, CDR2 YYDKDF (reference sequence). CDR3 size: 14 residues. The CDR3 protein is CATSRDTPRYGYTF. The CDR3, as DNA: TGTGCCACCAGCAGAGATACACCAAGATATGGCTACACCTTC.